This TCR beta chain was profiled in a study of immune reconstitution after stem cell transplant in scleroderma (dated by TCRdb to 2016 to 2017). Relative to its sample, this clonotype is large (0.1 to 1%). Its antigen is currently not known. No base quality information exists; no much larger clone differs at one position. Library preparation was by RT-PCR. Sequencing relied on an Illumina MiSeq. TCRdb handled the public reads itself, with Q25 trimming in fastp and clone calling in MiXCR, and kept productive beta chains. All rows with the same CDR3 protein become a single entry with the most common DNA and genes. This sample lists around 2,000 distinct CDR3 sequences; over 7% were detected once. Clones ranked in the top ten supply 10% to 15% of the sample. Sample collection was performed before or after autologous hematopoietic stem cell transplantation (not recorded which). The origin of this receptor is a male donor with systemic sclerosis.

In nucleotides, the sequence is TGCGCCAGCAGCCGGGGCTTTGCGCCCACAGATACGCAGTATTTT. This codes for CASSRGFAPTDTQYF. The chain is assembled from TRBV23-1 and TRBJ2-3, with the D gene possibly TRBD1 or TRBD2, each one fitting 5 bases. TRBV23-1 is an ORF; its function is uncertain. The germline ends are 15 bases apart after V is trimmed by 6 bases and J by 2 bases. The CDR3, from cysteine to phenylalanine, totals 15 residues. Only CDR3 DNA remains: 45 bases, in frame from the first base.